These T cell receptor beta chains were read from a single sample in a study of early T cells in non-severe SARS-CoV-2 infection. TCRdb independently ran MiXCR on the 5' RACE reads; one entry per CDR3 protein. The sample shows 98,000 or so distinct CDR3 sequences, approximately 12% of them seen only once. Source: whole blood, taken at baseline. The origin of the receptors is an adult who was a healthcare worker with PCR-confirmed SARS-CoV-2 infection or an uninfected control (not recorded which). Each CDR3 is given with its conserved first and last residue. Fields, in order: D gene, clone size, J gene, V gene, CDR3 length, CDR3 DNA, CDR3 protein. D genes are given only for firm matches. For some rows the clone size is stated as once, few or many, or as a class when expanded; others skip it.

>NA|few|TRBJ2-7|TRBV10-1|14
TGCGCCATCATGCGGGATACTAACTTCTACGAGCAGTACTTC
CAIMRDTNFYEQYF
>NA|many|TRBJ2-1|TRBV6-2/TRBV6-3|15
TGTGCCAGCAGTTTCTTGACTAGCTCCTACAATGAGCAGTTCTTC
CASSFLTSSYNEQFF
>NA|few|TRBJ2-6|TRBV13|15
TGTGCCAGCAGCTTTTACAGGGCTGGGGCCAACGTCCTGACTTTC
CASSFYRAGANVLTF
>NA|few|TRBJ2-5|TRBV7-7|11
TGTGCTATAGTTTGGCGAGAGACCCAGTACTTC
CAIVWRETQYF
>NA|NA|TRBJ2-2|TRBV2|15
TGTGCCAGCAGTGAGAGAGAAACTGACACCGGGGAGCTGTTTTTT
CASSERETDTGELFF
>TRBD2|NA|TRBJ2-1|TRBV7-2|15
TGTGCCAGCAGCTTAGAGGGGACTAGTAGAAATGAGCAGTTCTTC
CASSLEGTSRNEQFF
>NA|few|TRBJ1-5|TRBV2|12
TGTGCCAGCAGTGGGGTTAATCAGCCCCAGCATTTT
CASSGVNQPQHF
>NA|few|TRBJ1-1|TRBV30|14
TGTGCCTGGAGTCGGGAGGGAAAGAGGACTGAAGCTTTCTTT
CAWSREGKRTEAFF
>TRBD2|NA|TRBJ2-7|TRBV7-9|15
TGTGCCAGCAGTTTAGCACTAGCGGGGATCTACGAGCAGTACTTC
CASSLALAGIYEQYF
>TRBD1|many|TRBJ2-1|TRBV9|16
TGTGCCAGCAGCCCGCGGACAGGGGGAGTATACAATGAGCAGTTCTTC
CASSPRTGGVYNEQFF
>NA|NA|TRBJ2-7|TRBV5-1|13
TGCGCCAGCAGCCCCGACGGGTTCTACGAGCAGTACTTC
CASSPDGFYEQYF
>NA|few|TRBJ2-7|TRBV6-1|13
TGTGCCAGCAGTGAATACCATGGGGCCGAGCAGTACTTC
CASSEYHGAEQYF
>NA|few|TRBJ1-6|TRBV6-2/TRBV6-3|14
TGTGCCAGCGGCGAGAGCTCCTATAATTCACCCCTCCACTTT
CASGESSYNSPLHF
>NA|few|TRBJ1-1|TRBV6-5|14
TGTGCCAGCAGTTACTTCCCAGGGACCACTGAAGCTTTCTTT
CASSYFPGTTEAFF
>TRBD2|few|TRBJ2-3|TRBV12-3/TRBV12-4|18
TGTGCCAGCAGTCCATCCGGACTAGCGGGAGCTTATACAGATACGCAGTATTTT
CASSPSGLAGAYTDTQYF
>NA|NA|TRBJ2-2|TRBV7-9|13
TGTGCCATGGGGAGCGCGAACACCGGGGAGCTGTTTTTT
CAMGSANTGELFF
>TRBD1|NA|TRBJ2-2|TRBV12-3/TRBV12-4|14
TGTGCCAGCAGCCAACCAGGGACAGGCGGGGAGCTGTTTTTT
CASSQPGTGGELFF
>NA|few|TRBJ2-3|TRBV5-1|12
TGCGCCAGCACCTCAGATCAGTATACGCAGTATTTT
CASTSDQYTQYF
>TRBD1|NA|TRBJ1-1|TRBV19|14
TGTGCCAGTAGTAGGACAGGAGCGAACACTGAAGCTTTCTTT
CASSRTGANTEAFF
>TRBD2|NA|TRBJ2-1|TRBV7-3|19
TGTGCCAGCAGCCAGCGGGGGGCTAGCGGGAGTCCCTCCTACAATGAGCAGTTCTTC
CASSQRGASGSPSYNEQFF
>TRBD2|many|TRBJ2-3|TRBV9|17
TGTGCCAGCAGCGTAGCTCTGGGGACTAGCAGCGCAGATACGCAGTATTTT
CASSVALGTSSADTQYF
>TRBD2|many|TRBJ2-3|TRBV12-3/TRBV12-4|17
TGTGCCAGCAGCGAAGATATAGCGGGAACTAGCACAGATACGCAGTATTTT
CASSEDIAGTSTDTQYF
>NA|NA|TRBJ1-5|TRBV28|15
TGTGCCAGCAGTGAACAAATTGTCCTTTCGGGACCCCAGCATTTT
CASSEQIVLSGPQHF